This T cell receptor (beta chain) was obtained from a study of beta chain features in type 1 diabetes. About the research overall: Age and gender were similar between patients and healthy donors, as were cell yields.

This clone turned up a few times. Its specificity is unknown. It was one heparinised blood draw, averaging about 116 mL, that each donor gave. The study's findings and limits: Naive, central memory and Treg TCRB repertoires seemed to resemble each other more closely in patients than they did in healthy donors. Fewer junction insertions and more nucleotide deletions appeared in type 1 diabetes patients. Patients with Type 1 diabetes showed moderately but significantly shorter TCRB CDR3s in all four CD4+ subsets.

CDR1 and CDR2 from the germline V gene are SGHRS and YFSETQ. The CDR3 runs 14 residues. The V and J ends lost 5 bases and 2 bases, in that order; junction bases with no gene match: 3. The sequenced template was cDNA made from the entire isolated RNA. The data were produced by immunoSEQ multiplex PCR, yet TCRdb's version contains in-frame clones alone and is incomplete. The sample consists of about 250,000 clones, roughly a tenth of them appearing once. Sequences were obtained from naive CD4+ T cells from blood. This rearrangement joins TRBV5-1 to TRBJ2-3; 9 bases align to TRBD2. The source is a man aged 30-40 years with type 1 diabetes. CDR3: CASRRLAVTDTQYF. The CDR3 DNA sequence: TGCGCCAGCAGAAGACTAGCGGTCACAGATACGCAGTATTTT. The full variable domain, rest sourced from reference TRBV5-1 and TRBJ2-3, is KAGVTQTPRYLIKTRGQQVTLSCSPISGHRSVSWYQQTPGQGLQFLFEYFSETQRNKGNFPGRFSGRQFSNSRSEMNVSTLELGDSALYLCASRRLAVTDTQYFGPGTRLTVL.